This T cell receptor beta chain was obtained from a study of T cells after yellow fever vaccination. Study-wide findings and caveats: A faster peak, day 5 versus 15, was reached by the weaker secondary response. Few clonotypes appeared in both CD4 and CD8 compartments.

From the 5' RACE reads, TCRdb called clonotypes with MiXCR, one entry per CDR3 protein. The sample shows hundreds of thousands of distinct CDR3 sequences, approximately 13% of them seen only once. This CDR3 spans 13 amino acids. Trimming left V 4 bases short and J 0 bases short, with 6 bases between. Germline assignment: CDR1 SNHLY and CDR2 FYNNEI. Points on this clonotype: Its antigen is as yet unknown.

The chain recombines TRBV2 with TRBJ2-5, with D hard to call. This TCR came from a man aged 25-45 years who received the YFV17D yellow fever vaccine. The specimen comprised PBMCs, sampled on the day of the yellow fever booster vaccination. CDR3 in amino acids: CASSVNNQETQYF. CDR3 DNA sequence: TGTGCCAGCAGTGTCAACAACCAAGAGACCCAGTACTTC.